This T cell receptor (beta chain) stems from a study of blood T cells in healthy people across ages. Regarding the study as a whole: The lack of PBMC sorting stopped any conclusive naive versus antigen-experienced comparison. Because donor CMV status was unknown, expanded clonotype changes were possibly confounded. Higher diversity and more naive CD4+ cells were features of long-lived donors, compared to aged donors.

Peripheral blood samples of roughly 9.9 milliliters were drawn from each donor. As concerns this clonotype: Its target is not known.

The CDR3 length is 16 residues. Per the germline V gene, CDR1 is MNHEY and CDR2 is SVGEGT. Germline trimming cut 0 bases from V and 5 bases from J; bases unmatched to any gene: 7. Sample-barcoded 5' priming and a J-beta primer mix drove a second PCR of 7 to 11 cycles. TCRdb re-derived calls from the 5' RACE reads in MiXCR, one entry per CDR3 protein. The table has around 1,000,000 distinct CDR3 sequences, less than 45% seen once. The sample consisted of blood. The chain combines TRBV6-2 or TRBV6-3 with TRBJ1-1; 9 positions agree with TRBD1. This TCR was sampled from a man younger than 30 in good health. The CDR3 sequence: CASSYSTDRGGTEAFF. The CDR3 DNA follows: TGTGCCAGCAGTTACTCCACCGACAGGGGGGGGACTGAAGCTTTCTTT.